These T cell receptor beta chains were read from a single sample in a study of CD8+ T cells in alopecia areata. Sequencing used immunoSEQ multiplex PCR; TCRdb keeps in-frame clones, though not all of them. This table has hundreds of thousands of clones, around 65% appearing once. Specimen: CD4+ T cells sorted from blood, collected around week 42, from a patient treated with tofacitinib. All receptors derive from a human donor with alopecia areata. The CDR3 runs from the conserved cysteine through the conserved F or W. D genes are given only for firm matches. A row's size may be missing; if present it is once, few, many or a size class.

abundance,d_gene,v_gene,j_gene,CDR3nt,CDR3aa
NA,NA,TRBV2,TRBJ1-1,TGTGCCAGCAGTTATGACAAATCTGAAGCTTTCTTT,CASSYDKSEAFF
NA,NA,TRBV6-5,TRBJ1-1,TGTGCCAGCAGTTTCAGACAGCCAGATGAAGCTTTCTTT,CASSFRQPDEAFF
few,NA,TRBV10-3,TRBJ1-1,TGTGCCATCAGTGCCTCCGGGGCTTACACTGAAGCTTTCTTT,CAISASGAYTEAFF
few,NA,TRBV2,TRBJ1-1,TGTGCCAGCAGTCGTCAGGGTATCAACACTGAAGCTTTCTTT,CASSRQGINTEAFF
NA,TRBD2,TRBV30,TRBJ2-3,TGTGCCTGGAGTTTGCGGGGGGCATCCACAGATACGCAGTATTTT,CAWSLRGASTDTQYF
NA,NA,TRBV18,TRBJ1-1,TGTGCCAGCTCACCACCCGGGAGGACTGAAGCTTTCTTT,CASSPPGRTEAFF
NA,NA,TRBV7-2,TRBJ2-3,TGTGCCAGCAGCTTAGTGGTCCACACAGATACGCAGTATTTT,CASSLVVHTDTQYF
few,NA,TRBV2,TRBJ2-3,TGTGCCAGCGGGCGCGGGAACGGAGAAGACACAGATACGCAGTATTTT,CASGRGNGEDTDTQYF
NA,NA,TRBV29-1,TRBJ1-2,TGCAGCGTTGAAAGGAGCGGGGGCAACTATGGCTACACCTTC,CSVERSGGNYGYTF
NA,NA,TRBV5-1,TRBJ2-7,TGCGCCAGCAGCTCGACCTCGGGGGAGCAGTACTTC,CASSSTSGEQYF
NA,TRBD1,TRBV19,TRBJ1-5,TGTGCCAGTAGTGCTACAGGGGGCAATCAGCCCCAGCATTTT,CASSATGGNQPQHF
few,NA,TRBV7-2,TRBJ1-6,TGTGCCAGCAGCTCCCGACATAATAATTCACCCCTCCACTTT,CASSSRHNNSPLHF
NA,TRBD1,TRBV5-6,TRBJ1-2,TGTGCCAGCAGCCGGACAGGGAAGGATGGCTACACCTTC,CASSRTGKDGYTF
NA,NA,TRBV29-1,TRBJ2-1,TGCAGCGTTGTGGTAGACTCCTACAATGAGCAGTTCTTC,CSVVVDSYNEQFF
NA,TRBD1,TRBV7-2,TRBJ2-7,TGTGCCAGCAGCCCTACCGGGACAGGGATGTACGAGCAGTACTTC,CASSPTGTGMYEQYF
NA,NA,TRBV29-1,TRBJ1-1,TGCAGCGTTGACCGGGACATCAGCGTTGAAGCTTTCTTT,CSVDRDISVEAFF
NA,NA,TRBV29-1,TRBJ1-3,TGCAGCGTTGAAGATCGCGGTAGAAACACCATATATTTT,CSVEDRGRNTIYF
NA,NA,TRBV7-9,TRBJ1-6,TGTGCCAGCAGCTTGGACGGTAATAATTCACCCCTCCACTTT,CASSLDGNNSPLHF
NA,NA,TRBV5-6,TRBJ2-6,TGTGCCAGCAGCTCCCGCCGTGTCTCTGGGGCCAACGTCCTGACTTTC,CASSSRRVSGANVLTF
NA,NA,TRBV29-1,TRBJ1-1,TGCAGCGTTAAGGGGGAAACTGAAGCTTTCTTT,CSVKGETEAFF
NA,NA,TRBV30,TRBJ1-2,TGTGCCTGGAGTGTGGTAACCTATGGCTACACCTTC,CAWSVVTYGYTF
NA,NA,TRBV20-1,TRBJ2-5,TGCAGTGCTAACCAAGAGACCCAGTACTTC,CSANQETQYF
few,NA,TRBV10-3,TRBJ1-5,TGTGCCATCAAGGCAGGGGAAGGCATAAGCAATCAGCCCCAGCATTTT,CAIKAGEGISNQPQHF
NA,TRBD1,TRBV19,TRBJ1-2,TGTGCCAGTAGTATATCATTAAACAGGGGCGCGGAAAGCTATGGCTACACCTTC,CASSISLNRGAESYGYTF
NA,NA,TRBV4-3,TRBJ2-1,TGCGCCAGCAGCCAAGAAAGACTCCCGAGTGGTGAGCAGTTCTTC,CASSQERLPSGEQFF
few,NA,TRBV7-9,TRBJ2-6,TGTGCCAGCAGCGGAACCGGGCCCAGGCTCTCTGGGGCCAACGTCCTGACTTTC,CASSGTGPRLSGANVLTF
NA,TRBD2,TRBV20-1,TRBJ2-5,TGCAGTGCACGGGGGGGAAAGACCCAGTACTTC,CSARGGKTQYF
few,NA,TRBV4-3,TRBJ1-1,TGCGCCAGCAGCCAAGAAGGAAGGTGGGGGACTGAAGCTTTCTTT,CASSQEGRWGTEAFF
NA,NA,TRBV5-4,TRBJ2-2,TGTGCCAGCAGCTTGAGGGCTGTAACTACCGGGGAGCTGTTTTTT,CASSLRAVTTGELFF
NA,TRBD1,TRBV30,TRBJ1-5,TGTGCCTACTCTACCGGGACAGGGAAACAGCCCCAGCATTTT,CAYSTGTGKQPQHF
few,NA,TRBV4-1,TRBJ1-2,TGCGCCAGCAGCCAAGGAAGAACTGACTATGGCTACACCTTC,CASSQGRTDYGYTF
once,NA,TRBV27,TRBJ1-1,TGTGCCAGCAGTTTATCGATGCTAGGGGGCACTGAAGCTTTCTTT,CASSLSMLGGTEAFF
NA,NA,TRBV7-2,TRBJ2-3,TGTGCCAGCAGCATACTGCGAAGGGCCGATACGCAGTATTTT,CASSILRRADTQYF
NA,NA,TRBV2,TRBJ2-7,TGTGCCAGCAGTTTCGGGGCGAGCTCCTACGAGCAGTACTTC,CASSFGASSYEQYF
NA,NA,TRBV10-3,TRBJ2-6,TGTGCCATCAGTGTAAGCTCTGGGGCCAACGTCCTGACTTTC,CAISVSSGANVLTF
NA,NA,TRBV6-5,TRBJ1-3,TGTGCCAGCAGTTTAGGGGGTTTCTCTGGAAACACCATATATTTT,CASSLGGFSGNTIYF
NA,NA,TRBV30,TRBJ2-5,TGTGCCTGGAGTGTAAGGCTAGCGATTAAAGAGACCCAGTACTTC,CAWSVRLAIKETQYF
NA,NA,TRBV25-1,TRBJ2-3,TGTGCCAGCAGTCTAGGAGGGGGGGTAACAGATACGCAGTATTTT,CASSLGGGVTDTQYF
NA,NA,TRBV30,TRBJ2-3,TGTGCCTGGACTTTCACAGATACGCAGTATTTT,CAWTFTDTQYF
NA,TRBD1,TRBV6-1,TRBJ1-1,TGTGCCAGCAGACGACAGGGTATGAACACTGAAGCTTTCTTT,CASRRQGMNTEAFF
once,NA,TRBV30,TRBJ1-6,TGTGCCTGGAGTGTAGCCGGGGTCGGTTCACCCCTCCACTTT,CAWSVAGVGSPLHF
NA,NA,TRBV5-1,TRBJ1-1,TGCGCCAGCAGCCCGGGACATACGAACACTGAAGCTTTCTTT,CASSPGHTNTEAFF
NA,NA,TRBV28,TRBJ2-5,TGTGCCAGCTTGAGGCGGGGGACCCAGTACTTC,CASLRRGTQYF
once,NA,TRBV11-2,TRBJ1-6,TGTGCCAGCAGCTTAGATACGGGGGGGGTTTCACCCCTCCACTTT,CASSLDTGGVSPLHF
NA,TRBD2,TRBV2,TRBJ2-7,TGTGCCAGCAGTGGGTTAGCGGGGAAGATCTCCTACGAGCAGTACTTC,CASSGLAGKISYEQYF
once,NA,TRBV12-5,TRBJ2-3,TGTGCTAGTGGTTTGGCCCGAGGGAGTGAGGGAGATACGCAGTATTTT,CASGLARGSEGDTQYF
few,TRBD1,TRBV5-1,TRBJ1-2,TGTGCCAGCAGCTTCGGACAGGGCTCTAACTATGGCTACACCTTC,CASSFGQGSNYGYTF
NA,NA,TRBV4-1,TRBJ1-2,TGCGCCAGCAGCCAAGAGCGAAAGACAGTCCCATCCGACTATGGCTACACCTTC,CASSQERKTVPSDYGYTF
NA,TRBD2,TRBV15,TRBJ2-3,TGTGCCACCAGCAGAGTTTCCAGCGGGGGGGATACGCAGTATTTT,CATSRVSSGGDTQYF
NA,NA,TRBV7-9,TRBJ1-4,TGTGCCAGCAGCGTAGACAGGACTACTAATGAAAAACTGTTTTTT,CASSVDRTTNEKLFF